This TCR beta chain was recorded in a study of immune heterogeneity within non-small cell lung tumors. About the research overall: It was found that the tumors were several squamous cell carcinomas, over nine non-squamous carcinomas and 1 not otherwise specified. Study-level points and caveats: Tumor sites within a patient were found to share identical dominant CDR3 beta clonotypes, and site-unique high-frequency clones were also present.

This CDR3 has 16 residues. Germline V CDR1 and CDR2: SNHLY, FYNNEI. Trimming removed 7 bases from V and 4 bases from J; junction bases left unmatched: 10. The sample holds many counts of this clonotype. Its matching antigen is unknown. Multiplex PCR with 32 V and 13 J primers amplified TCR beta CDR3. Each CDR3 protein gets one entry after TCRdb re-called the multiplex PCR reads with MiXCR. The profile covers about 13,000 distinct CDR3 sequences, with 20% to 25% appearing a single time and roughly 12% taken by the ten largest. At approximately 600 ng per sample, bulk tumor genomic DNA provided the template. Doctors removed several biopsies from each primary tumor during surgery, keeping them far apart. Before undergoing curative surgery, patients had newly diagnosed non-small cell lung cancer that was untreated.

This chain joins TRBV2 and TRBJ2-6, with TRBD2 identical over 7 bases. The TCR comes from a man in his forties or fifties with non-small cell lung cancer. The sample was lung tumor tissue. CDR3 DNA sequence: TGTGCCAGCATGGGAGGGGCAGGGAACGGGGCCAACGTCCTGACTTTC. Residues: CASMGGAGNGANVLTF.